The clone carrying this TCR beta chain was detected only a few times. The record originates from a study of identical twins. Template switching, a step in the protocol, added a universal primer site, and cDNA carried unique molecular identifiers. TCRdb reprocessed the 5' RACE reads via MiXCR and lists one record per CDR3 protein. Seen here are 550,000 to 700,000 distinct CDR3 sequences, around 20% observed once, and the top ten hold 4.3%. Germline-derived CDR1 and CDR2 are SGDLS and YYNGEE. The ends lost 4 bases at V and 0 bases at J; junction bases unmatched: 8. The CDR3 runs to 16 residues. This same sample was also part of a study on T cells expressing NK-cell markers. From that study: Several experiments employed an anti-gamma-delta TCR antibody to confine sorting to alpha-beta TCR T cells. Whether expanded NKG2C-expressing T cell clones recognize HCMV is unknown.

J is TRBJ2-3 and V is TRBV9; 7 bases line up with TRBD1. This clonotype was obtained from a woman aged 18-29 years in good health. The sequenced material came from PBMCs. The CDR3 sequence: CASSYRTGGSTDTQYF. CDR3 bases: TGTGCCAGCAGCTACCGGACAGGCGGAAGCACAGATACGCAGTATTTT.